This TCR beta chain appears in the sequencing data of a study of blood T cell repertoires in COVID-19. Study overall: Collection of acute and convalescent COVID-19 samples took place in the United States, Italy and Spain. T cells, B-cell-depleted T cells, or PBMCs provided the cDNA or gDNA that served as material.

Original analysis: Reference gene primers were amplified, and this amplification served to estimate nucleated cell counts. Sequenced by immunoSEQ multiplex PCR; TCRdb stores in-frame clones only, minus some. From that table come the V and J calls and clone size; the DNA was used to work out D and trimming. The table has some 290,000 clones, 90% seen once. This CDR3 is built from 14 residues. After removal of 5 bases from V and 2 bases from J, the junction contained 5 bases not matched to a gene. Germline values: CDR1 LNHDA, CDR2 SQIVND (reference sequence). A Seattle source enrolled patients during active infection and followed them longitudinally.

Material for sequencing was peripheral blood. This chain uses TRBV19 with TRBJ1-2; TRBD1 aligns across 7 bases. The clonotype was recovered from a woman aged 40 to 50 with COVID-19, enrolled during active disease. The CDR3 bases are TGTGCCAGTAGTCCACAGGGGCCGAACTATGGCTACACCTTC. Its protein is CASSPQGPNYGYTF.